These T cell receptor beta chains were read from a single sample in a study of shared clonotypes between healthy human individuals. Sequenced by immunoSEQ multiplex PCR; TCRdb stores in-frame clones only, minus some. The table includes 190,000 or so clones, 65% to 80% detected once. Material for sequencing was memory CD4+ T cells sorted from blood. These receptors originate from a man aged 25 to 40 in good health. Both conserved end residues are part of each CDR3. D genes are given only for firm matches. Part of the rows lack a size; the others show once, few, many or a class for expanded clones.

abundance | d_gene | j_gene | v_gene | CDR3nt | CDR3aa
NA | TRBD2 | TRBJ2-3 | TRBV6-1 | TGTGCCAGCAGTTTGCGGACTAGCCAAACAGATACGCAGTATTTT | CASSLRTSQTDTQYF
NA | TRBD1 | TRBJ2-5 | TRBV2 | TGTGCCAGCAGTGAATCGGTGGGACAGGGGTCTCCCCAGTACTTC | CASSESVGQGSPQYF
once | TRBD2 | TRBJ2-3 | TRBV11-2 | TGTGCCAGCAGCTTAGGGACTAGCGGGTCAAGAGATACGCAGTATTTT | CASSLGTSGSRDTQYF
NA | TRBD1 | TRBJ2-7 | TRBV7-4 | TGTGCCAGCAGCTTAGGGGACAGGGTAAGCTACGAGCAGTACTTC | CASSLGDRVSYEQYF
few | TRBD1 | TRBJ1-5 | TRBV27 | TGTGCCAGCAGAGTACAGGGGAGGATTAGCAATCAGCCCCAGCATTTT | CASRVQGRISNQPQHF
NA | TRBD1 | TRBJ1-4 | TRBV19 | TGTGCCAGTAGTCCCCGACAGGGAGGTGAAAAACTGTTTTTT | CASSPRQGGEKLFF
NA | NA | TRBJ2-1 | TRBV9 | TGTGCCAGCAGCAGGGGCTCTGGTTCGAATGAGCAGTTCTTC | CASSRGSGSNEQFF
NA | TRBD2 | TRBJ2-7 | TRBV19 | TGTGCCAGTAGCCGGGGACTAGCGACTACCTACGAGCAGTACTTC | CASSRGLATTYEQYF
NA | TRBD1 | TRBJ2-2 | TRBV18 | TGTGCCAGCTCACCCCTGGGACAGGGTATCGGGGAGCTGTTTTTT | CASSPLGQGIGELFF
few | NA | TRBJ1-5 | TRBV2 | TGTGCCTCCGGGGGAGAGGGCAACAATCAGCCCCAGCATTTT | CASGGEGNNQPQHF
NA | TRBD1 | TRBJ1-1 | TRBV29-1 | TGCAGCGTGGCAGGGGGTGGTACTGAAGCTTTCTTT | CSVAGGGTEAFF
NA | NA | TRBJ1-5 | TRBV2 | TGTGCCAGCAGTGGGCGGACATCCAGCAATCAGCCCCAGCATTTT | CASSGRTSSNQPQHF
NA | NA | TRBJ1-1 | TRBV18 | TGTGCCAGCTCACCACCGATGGGAGGAGGCACTGAAGCTTTCTTT | CASSPPMGGGTEAFF
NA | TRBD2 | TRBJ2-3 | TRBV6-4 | TGTGCCAGCAGTGTTGCGGGAGAGAGAGATACGCAGTATTTT | CASSVAGERDTQYF
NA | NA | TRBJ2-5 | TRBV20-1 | TGCAGTGCTATGTGGGAGACCCAGTACTTC | CSAMWETQYF
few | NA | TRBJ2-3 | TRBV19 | TGTGCCAGTAGTAATCGAGGGTTTACAGATACGCAGTATTTT | CASSNRGFTDTQYF
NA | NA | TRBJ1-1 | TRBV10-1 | TGCGCCAGCAGTGAGCAACAGAGAGGTGAAGCTTTCTTT | CASSEQQRGEAFF
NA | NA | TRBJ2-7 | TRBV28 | TGTGCCAGCAGTTTCATTCAGGGAGCTTATGAGCAGTACTTC | CASSFIQGAYEQYF
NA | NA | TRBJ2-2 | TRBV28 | TGTGCCAGCAGTTTAATCGGTAAGACCGGGGAGCTGTTTTTT | CASSLIGKTGELFF
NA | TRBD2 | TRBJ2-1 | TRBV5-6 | TGTGCCAGCAGCCTAGGACTAGCGGGAGCCCGGGGGAATGAGCAGTTCTTC | CASSLGLAGARGNEQFF
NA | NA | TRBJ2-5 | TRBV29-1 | TGCAGCGTTGAAGATGCGACCCAGTACTTC | CSVEDATQYF
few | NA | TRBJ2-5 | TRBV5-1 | TGCGCCAGTGGGGTTTTCGGGGGACAAGAGACCCAGTACTTC | CASGVFGGQETQYF
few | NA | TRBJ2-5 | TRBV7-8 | TGTGCCACCGGGGAGACCCAGTACTTC | CATGETQYF
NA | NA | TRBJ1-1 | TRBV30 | TGTGCCTGGAAGGAGGGTAATTGGAACACTGAAGCTTTCTTT | CAWKEGNWNTEAFF
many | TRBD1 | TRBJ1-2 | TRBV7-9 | TGTGCCAGCAGCCCTGACAGGGGATCCGAAGGCTACACCTTC | CASSPDRGSEGYTF
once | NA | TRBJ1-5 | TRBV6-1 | TGTGCCAGCAGTGATGCTGCGGCAGGGGATCAGCCCCAGCATTTT | CASSDAAAGDQPQHF
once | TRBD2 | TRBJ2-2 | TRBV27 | TGTGCCAGCACCCCCGGGACTAGAAGCACCGGGGAGCTGTTTTTT | CASTPGTRSTGELFF
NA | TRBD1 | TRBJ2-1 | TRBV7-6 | TGTGCCAGCAGCTTAGAGGGGGCCTCAAACTACAATGAGCAGTTCTTC | CASSLEGASNYNEQFF
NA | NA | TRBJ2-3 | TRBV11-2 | TGTGCCAGCAGCTTAGTTCTGGCTGCGAAAGGGGGTACGCAGTATTTT | CASSLVLAAKGGTQYF
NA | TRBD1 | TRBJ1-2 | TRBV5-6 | TGTGCCAGCAGCTACGTGGACAGGGTGGATGGCTACACCTTC | CASSYVDRVDGYTF
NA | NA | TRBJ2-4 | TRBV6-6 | TGTGCCAGCAGTTACTCCGGTAACTCGGCCAAAAACATTCAGTACTTC | CASSYSGNSAKNIQYF
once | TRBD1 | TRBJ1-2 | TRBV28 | TGTGCCAGCAGTTTCACCATGGTGGGGCCGGGACAGGGTATCTATGGCTACACCTTC | CASSFTMVGPGQGIYGYTF
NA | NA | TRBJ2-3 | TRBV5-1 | TGCGCCAGCAGGGATATCGGCACAGATACGCAGTATTTT | CASRDIGTDTQYF
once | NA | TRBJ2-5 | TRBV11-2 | TGTGCCAGCAGCTTAGGAGCGGTAGGAAAAGAGACCCAGTACTTC | CASSLGAVGKETQYF
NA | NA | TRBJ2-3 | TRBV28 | TGTGCCAGCAGTCTGGGATATACGCAGTATTTT | CASSLGYTQYF
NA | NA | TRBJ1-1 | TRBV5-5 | TGTGCCAGCAGCTTGGATCCAGGGAGGAACACTGAAGCTTTCTTT | CASSLDPGRNTEAFF
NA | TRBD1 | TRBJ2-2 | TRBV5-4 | TGTGCCAGCAGCCAAGGGGGCCGGGGCACCGGGGAGCTGTTTTTT | CASSQGGRGTGELFF
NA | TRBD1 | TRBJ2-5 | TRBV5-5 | TGTGCCAGCAGCCGGAGTGCCGGGACAGGGGGCTTGGGGACCCAGTACTTC | CASSRSAGTGGLGTQYF
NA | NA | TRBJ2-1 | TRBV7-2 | TGTGCCAGCAGCTTAAGTGGTACCTCCTACAATGAGCAGTTCTTC | CASSLSGTSYNEQFF
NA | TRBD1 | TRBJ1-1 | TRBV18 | TGTGCCAGCTCACCACCGGCAGGGGACAGAAAAGCTTTCTTT | CASSPPAGDRKAFF
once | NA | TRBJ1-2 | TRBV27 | TGTGCCAGCAGTCCGACGGCGGTCACGACCTATGGCTACACCTTC | CASSPTAVTTYGYTF
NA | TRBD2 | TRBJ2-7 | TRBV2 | TGTGCCAGCAGGGGATTAGCGGGAGTGAGTTACGAGCAGTACTTC | CASRGLAGVSYEQYF
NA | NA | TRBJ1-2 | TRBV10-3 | TGTGCCATCAGTGAGGCTGGGGCTCAAGGCTACACCTTC | CAISEAGAQGYTF
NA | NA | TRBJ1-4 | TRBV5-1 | TGCGCCAGCAGCTCCGGTCAGGGCGTTGAAAAACTGTTTTTT | CASSSGQGVEKLFF
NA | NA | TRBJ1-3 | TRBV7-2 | TGTGCCAGCAGCTCCTCCCCCGAGGAGAGTGGAAACACCATATATTTT | CASSSSPEESGNTIYF
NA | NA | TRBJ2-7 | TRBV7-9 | TGTGCCAGCAGCTTACACCGGGACACGATGCGGTACTTC | CASSLHRDTMRYF